The 2 T cell receptor beta chains in this list originate from one sample, sequenced in a study of blood T cell repertoires in COVID-19 (dated by TCRdb to 2018 to 2020). Library method: the immunoSEQ multiplex PCR assay. TCRdb re-hosts the immuneACCESS table, in-frame sequences only. Its copies lack some clones; in the studies checked, an unresolved V gene accounts for under half of them, and the cause for the rest is not known. A total of 180,000 or so clones appear in this sample, approximately 85% of them only once. About 6.3% of the sample goes to the ten largest clones. The specimen was PBMCs or T cells enriched from blood (not recorded which). These receptor sequences come from a man aged 40-49 years who had recovered from COVID-19.

The chain is built from TRBV7-9 and TRBJ2-5; no clear D. The CDR3 sequence is 13 residues long. Germline V lookup: CDR1 SEHNR, CDR2 FQNEAQ (reference sequence). V shed 5 bases and J shed 2 bases, with 9 bases lying between them. CDR3: CASSLSIQETQYF. The CDR3, as DNA: TGTGCCAGCAGCCTGAGTATTCAAGAGACCCAGTACTTC.

The chain employs TRBV7-9 and TRBJ1-4; TRBD1 might be the D (6 bases). Trimming left V 0 bases short and J 3 bases short, with 14 bases between. CDR3 length: 17 residues. The germline CDR1 and CDR2 sequences are SEHNR and FQNEAQ (reference sequence). The CDR3 spells CASSLARGGLANEKLFF. Here the CDR3 DNA reads TGTGCCAGCAGCTTAGCGCGGGGGGGCTTGGCTAATGAAAAACTGTTTTTT. The whole variable domain, filled in from reference TRBV7-9 and TRBJ1-4, reads DTGVSQNPRHKITKRGQNVTFRCDPISEHNRLYWYRQTLGQGPEFLTYFQNEAQLEKSRLLSDRFSAERPKGSFSTLEIQRTEQGDSAMYLCASSLARGGLANEKLFFGSGTQLSVL.